These T cell receptor beta chains were read from a single sample in a study of Graves' ophthalmopathy and Graves' hyperthyroidism. TCRdb used MiXCR to reprocess the multiplex PCR reads, holding one entry per CDR3 protein. This sample has some 1.1 million distinct CDR3 sequences; approximately 35% occur once, and the top ten carry around 10%. The sequenced material came from peripheral blood or thyroid tissue (not recorded which). Receptor source: an adult man with Graves' hyperthyroidism. Each CDR3 is given with its conserved first and last residue. A D gene is named only where the DNA matches it firmly. Some rows have no size entry. The others give once, few or many, or a class for an expanded clone.

d_gene: .; v_gene: TRBV29-1; j_gene: TRBJ1-3; abundance: many; CDR3nt: TGCAGCGTTGGTCAGGGAAACACCATATATTTT; CDR3aa: CSVGQGNTIYF
d_gene: .; v_gene: TRBV7-3; j_gene: TRBJ1-1; abundance: .; CDR3nt: TGCGCCAGCAGCCAAGATCCCAATTTCCGACAGAACACTGAAGCTTTCTTT; CDR3aa: CASSQDPNFRQNTEAFF
d_gene: TRBD1; v_gene: TRBV25-1; j_gene: TRBJ1-1; abundance: many; CDR3nt: TGTGCCAGCAGTGAGACAGGGTGGGCTTTCTTT; CDR3aa: CASSETGWAFF
d_gene: TRBD1; v_gene: TRBV9; j_gene: TRBJ2-7; abundance: .; CDR3nt: TGTGCCAGCAGCTTAGTGCGACAGGGGGGCGAGCAGTACTTC; CDR3aa: CASSLVRQGGEQYF
d_gene: TRBD1; v_gene: TRBV7-9; j_gene: TRBJ2-7; abundance: few; CDR3nt: TGTGCCAGCAGCGGGACAGGGGACCGGGCCTACGAGCAGTACTTC; CDR3aa: CASSGTGDRAYEQYF
d_gene: .; v_gene: TRBV13; j_gene: TRBJ2-6; abundance: many; CDR3nt: TGTGCCAGCAGCTTACGGGACCACTCTGGGGCCAACGTCCTGACTTTC; CDR3aa: CASSLRDHSGANVLTF
d_gene: .; v_gene: TRBV7-6; j_gene: TRBJ1-3; abundance: many; CDR3nt: TGTGCCAGCAGCTTAAGCGATAGCTCTGGAAACACCATATATTTT; CDR3aa: CASSLSDSSGNTIYF
d_gene: .; v_gene: TRBV29-1; j_gene: TRBJ1-1; abundance: many; CDR3nt: TGCAGCGTTACCCGTGCCAACACTGAAGCTTTCTTT; CDR3aa: CSVTRANTEAFF
d_gene: .; v_gene: TRBV28; j_gene: TRBJ2-7; abundance: .; CDR3nt: TGTGCCAGCACTCGGGGGCTAGACGAGCAGTACTTC; CDR3aa: CASTRGLDEQYF
d_gene: .; v_gene: TRBV7-9; j_gene: TRBJ1-4; abundance: many; CDR3nt: TGTGCCAGCAGCCCCAACAGGGACTTCAATGAAAAACTGTTTTTT; CDR3aa: CASSPNRDFNEKLFF
d_gene: TRBD2; v_gene: TRBV10-3; j_gene: TRBJ2-5; abundance: .; CDR3nt: TGTGCCAGCGGGGGGTCCAGGGGAGAGACCCAGTACTTC; CDR3aa: CASGGSRGETQYF
d_gene: .; v_gene: TRBV10-3; j_gene: TRBJ2-7; abundance: .; CDR3nt: TGTGCCGCAACCGGGACGGAGACCTACGAGCAGTACTTC; CDR3aa: CAATGTETYEQYF
d_gene: .; v_gene: TRBV9; j_gene: TRBJ2-5; abundance: .; CDR3nt: TGTGCCAGCAGCGTAGACGGTTGGCCCCAGTACTTC; CDR3aa: CASSVDGWPQYF
d_gene: .; v_gene: TRBV7-9; j_gene: TRBJ2-7; abundance: few; CDR3nt: TGTGCCAGCAGCTTAAGGTTCGGGGACGGCTCCTACGAGCAGTACTTC; CDR3aa: CASSLRFGDGSYEQYF
d_gene: .; v_gene: TRBV7-9; j_gene: TRBJ1-6; abundance: .; CDR3nt: TGTGCCAGCAGCCAACCCCGAGGGGGGTCACCCCTCCACTTT; CDR3aa: CASSQPRGGSPLHF
d_gene: TRBD1; v_gene: TRBV25-1; j_gene: TRBJ2-2; abundance: few; CDR3nt: TGTGCCACCACACGGGACAGGCGCACCGGGGAGCTGTTTTTT; CDR3aa: CATTRDRRTGELFF
d_gene: TRBD2; v_gene: TRBV7-2; j_gene: TRBJ2-7; abundance: .; CDR3nt: TGTGCCAGCAGCCCGGGAGGGCAGCAGTACTTC; CDR3aa: CASSPGGQQYF
d_gene: .; v_gene: TRBV12-3/TRBV12-4; j_gene: TRBJ1-5; abundance: few; CDR3nt: TGTGCCAGCAGTTACTTCAGGACCGAGAATCAGCCCCAGCATTTT; CDR3aa: CASSYFRTENQPQHF
d_gene: .; v_gene: TRBV27; j_gene: TRBJ2-7; abundance: many; CDR3nt: TGTGCCAGCAGGCAGCAAAACGAGCAGTACTTC; CDR3aa: CASRQQNEQYF
d_gene: TRBD1; v_gene: TRBV29-1; j_gene: TRBJ2-7; abundance: many; CDR3nt: TGCAGCGTTGGGGACAGCAACTACGAGCAGTACTTC; CDR3aa: CSVGDSNYEQYF
d_gene: .; v_gene: TRBV4-3; j_gene: TRBJ1-6; abundance: few; CDR3nt: TGCGCCAGCAGCCAAGTGGACGGTTATTCACCCCTCCACTTT; CDR3aa: CASSQVDGYSPLHF
d_gene: .; v_gene: TRBV9; j_gene: TRBJ2-5; abundance: once; CDR3nt: TGTGCCAGCAGCGGATCCCGGGACGGGGGAGAGACCCAGTACTTC; CDR3aa: CASSGSRDGGETQYF
d_gene: .; v_gene: TRBV5-1; j_gene: TRBJ2-7; abundance: .; CDR3nt: TGCGCCAGCAGCTTGGGAGGAATGTTCAACGAGCAGTACTTC; CDR3aa: CASSLGGMFNEQYF
d_gene: .; v_gene: TRBV11-2; j_gene: TRBJ2-7; abundance: many; CDR3nt: TGTGCCAGCAGCGGCGGGACGAGTACCTACGAGCAGTACTTC; CDR3aa: CASSGGTSTYEQYF
d_gene: .; v_gene: TRBV5-1; j_gene: TRBJ1-3; abundance: .; CDR3nt: TGCGCCAGCAGCTTGTCGGTCAGGAAGAGTCAAGGAAACACCATATATTTT; CDR3aa: CASSLSVRKSQGNTIYF
d_gene: TRBD2; v_gene: TRBV6-5; j_gene: TRBJ2-5; abundance: .; CDR3nt: TGTGCCAGCAGTTACTCGTACTGGGCTAGCGGGGCTCTCGATCGGGGGACCCAGTACTTC; CDR3aa: CASSYSYWASGALDRGTQYF
d_gene: TRBD2; v_gene: TRBV25-1; j_gene: TRBJ2-7; abundance: few; CDR3nt: TGTGCCAGCAGTTTCGGTAGCGGGAGTGAAGAGCAGTACTTC; CDR3aa: CASSFGSGSEEQYF
d_gene: .; v_gene: TRBV15; j_gene: TRBJ1-3; abundance: many; CDR3nt: TGTGCCACCAGCAGAGCAATGCAGGCTGGAAACACCATATATTTT; CDR3aa: CATSRAMQAGNTIYF
d_gene: .; v_gene: TRBV6-5; j_gene: TRBJ1-4; abundance: .; CDR3nt: TGTGCCAGCAGTCCACCGGCTAAGGGATACGCTAGTGAAGAACTGTTTTTT; CDR3aa: CASSPPAKGYASEELFF
d_gene: .; v_gene: TRBV6-9; j_gene: TRBJ2-7; abundance: .; CDR3nt: TGTGCCAGCGGAGACCGGACTTCCAGCTCCTACGAGCAGTACTTC; CDR3aa: CASGDRTSSSYEQYF
d_gene: .; v_gene: TRBV5-5; j_gene: TRBJ1-1; abundance: .; CDR3nt: TGTGCCAGCAGCTTGGAGGTCCATATGAACACTGAAGCTTTCTTT; CDR3aa: CASSLEVHMNTEAFF
d_gene: .; v_gene: TRBV13; j_gene: TRBJ1-1; abundance: .; CDR3nt: TGTGCCAGCAGTCTGCTGGGGGTTGAGACTGAAGCTTTCTTT; CDR3aa: CASSLLGVETEAFF
d_gene: .; v_gene: TRBV11-2; j_gene: TRBJ2-3; abundance: few; CDR3nt: TGTGCCAGCAGCGCCACATCCGATACGCAGTATTTT; CDR3aa: CASSATSDTQYF
d_gene: .; v_gene: TRBV2; j_gene: TRBJ1-2; abundance: .; CDR3nt: TGTGCCAGCAGTGGCGGGGCAGGGAGAGGCTACACCTTC; CDR3aa: CASSGGAGRGYTF
d_gene: TRBD1; v_gene: TRBV2; j_gene: TRBJ2-7; abundance: .; CDR3nt: TGTGCCAGCACCGGACAGGGAGGCGAGCAGTACTTC; CDR3aa: CASTGQGGEQYF
d_gene: TRBD1; v_gene: TRBV7-8; j_gene: TRBJ1-5; abundance: many; CDR3nt: TGTGCCAGCGACCAAACAGGGGCCGTCAATCAGCCCCAGCATTTT; CDR3aa: CASDQTGAVNQPQHF
d_gene: TRBD1; v_gene: TRBV29-1; j_gene: TRBJ1-2; abundance: .; CDR3nt: TGCAGCGTTGAAGAGCAGGGGGCCGGAGGCTACACCTTC; CDR3aa: CSVEEQGAGGYTF
d_gene: .; v_gene: TRBV5-1; j_gene: TRBJ1-1; abundance: .; CDR3nt: TGCGCCAGCAGCTTAATAAGGGACACTGAAGCTTTCTTT; CDR3aa: CASSLIRDTEAFF
d_gene: TRBD1; v_gene: TRBV25-1; j_gene: TRBJ1-4; abundance: many; CDR3nt: TGTGCCAGCAGTGAATCCGGACAGGGTGAAAAACTGTTTTTT; CDR3aa: CASSESGQGEKLFF
d_gene: .; v_gene: TRBV2; j_gene: TRBJ2-7; abundance: .; CDR3nt: TGTGCCAGCAGTGTCAGAGAACAGGGTTACGAGCAGTACTTC; CDR3aa: CASSVREQGYEQYF
d_gene: .; v_gene: TRBV5-1; j_gene: TRBJ2-6; abundance: many; CDR3nt: TGCGCCAGCAGCCCGAGGACGCTAGGCGGGGCGTTGAGGGCCAACGTCCTGACTTTC; CDR3aa: CASSPRTLGGALRANVLTF
d_gene: .; v_gene: TRBV3-1; j_gene: TRBJ1-2; abundance: .; CDR3nt: TGTGCCAGCAGCCAAGACTGGGACAACTACTATGGCTACACCTTC; CDR3aa: CASSQDWDNYYGYTF
d_gene: .; v_gene: TRBV4-1; j_gene: TRBJ2-5; abundance: many; CDR3nt: TGCGCCAGCAGCCATGCGAAGGGCAGGAAGCAAGAGACCCAGTACTTC; CDR3aa: CASSHAKGRKQETQYF
d_gene: .; v_gene: TRBV20-1; j_gene: TRBJ1-6; abundance: .; CDR3nt: TGCAGTGCTAGCAACAGGGATTGGCCACCCCTACACTTT; CDR3aa: CSASNRDWPPLHF
d_gene: .; v_gene: TRBV7-3; j_gene: TRBJ2-2; abundance: .; CDR3nt: TGTGCCAGCAGCTTAAATGGGGGCCCGAACACCGGGGAGCTGTTTTTT; CDR3aa: CASSLNGGPNTGELFF
d_gene: TRBD1; v_gene: TRBV5-1; j_gene: TRBJ1-3; abundance: many; CDR3nt: TGCGCCAGCAGCCAACAGGGGGCTGGAAACACCATATATTTT; CDR3aa: CASSQQGAGNTIYF
d_gene: TRBD1; v_gene: TRBV7-8; j_gene: TRBJ2-5; abundance: many; CDR3nt: TGTGCCAGCAGCCATGCGACAGGGAGTGGGGAGACCCAGTACTTC; CDR3aa: CASSHATGSGETQYF
d_gene: TRBD1; v_gene: TRBV15; j_gene: TRBJ2-5; abundance: .; CDR3nt: TGTGCCACCAGCAGAGTTGGGGCTGCGACAGGGCCACTCGAGACCCAGTACTTC; CDR3aa: CATSRVGAATGPLETQYF
d_gene: .; v_gene: TRBV19; j_gene: TRBJ2-5; abundance: few; CDR3nt: TGTGCCAGTAGTATGTTTGGGGAGACCCAGTACTTC; CDR3aa: CASSMFGETQYF
d_gene: .; v_gene: TRBV5-1; j_gene: TRBJ2-7; abundance: many; CDR3nt: TGCGCCAGCAGGCCGGACAACAAGTACGAGCAGTACTTC; CDR3aa: CASRPDNKYEQYF
d_gene: TRBD2; v_gene: TRBV10-3; j_gene: TRBJ2-5; abundance: many; CDR3nt: TGTGCCATCAGTGCGGGACTAGCGGGGAAGTCGACCCAGTACTTC; CDR3aa: CAISAGLAGKSTQYF
d_gene: .; v_gene: TRBV2; j_gene: TRBJ1-1; abundance: few; CDR3nt: TGTGCCAGCAGTCGAGGAGGGATTGAAGCTTTCTTT; CDR3aa: CASSRGGIEAFF
d_gene: .; v_gene: TRBV6-1; j_gene: TRBJ2-5; abundance: .; CDR3nt: TGTGCCAGCAGTCGGTACAGGGATGGACAAGAGACCCAGTACTTC; CDR3aa: CASSRYRDGQETQYF
d_gene: TRBD2; v_gene: TRBV6-5; j_gene: TRBJ2-7; abundance: .; CDR3nt: TGTGCCAGCAGTCCTTCCCCGGGACTAGGCGCTCACGAGCAGTACTTC; CDR3aa: CASSPSPGLGAHEQYF
d_gene: .; v_gene: TRBV19; j_gene: TRBJ1-5; abundance: many; CDR3nt: TGTGCCAGTACCCTGGGGGAGGGACCAAATCAGTCCCAGCATTTT; CDR3aa: CASTLGEGPNQSQHF
d_gene: .; v_gene: TRBV6-2/TRBV6-3; j_gene: TRBJ2-6; abundance: .; CDR3nt: TGTGCCAGCAGTTACTCGGGTCGTGGACTGACTCGAAATACTGGGGCCAACGTCCTGACTTTC; CDR3aa: CASSYSGRGLTRNTGANVLTF
d_gene: .; v_gene: TRBV2; j_gene: TRBJ2-2; abundance: .; CDR3nt: TGTGCCAGCAGAACTCACACCGGGGAGCTGTTTTTT; CDR3aa: CASRTHTGELFF
d_gene: TRBD1; v_gene: TRBV10-3; j_gene: TRBJ1-5; abundance: .; CDR3nt: TGTGCCATCAGTGACAGGGGGACAGGTGCCAATCAGCCCCAGCATTTT; CDR3aa: CAISDRGTGANQPQHF
d_gene: .; v_gene: TRBV6-6; j_gene: TRBJ1-1; abundance: few; CDR3nt: TGTGCCAGCAGTTACTCGGTGCCAGGAAAAAACACTGAAGCTTTCTTT; CDR3aa: CASSYSVPGKNTEAFF